This T cell receptor (beta chain) was sequenced for a study of cytomegalovirus exposure and HLA in healthy donors. Findings and limits, study-wide: One variant, a missense change in DCLRE1C, was linked in a later analysis to TCR beta V- and J-gene trimming. Later analysis identified around 15,000 TCR beta sequences associated with HLA alleles, using a false discovery rate threshold of 0.05. It was reported that TCR beta sequences correctly inferred the HLA-A and HLA-B alleles for most subjects. In an earlier analysis, about 90% or about 30%: the productive usage of most TCR beta V segments.

A multiplex PCR was run with 60 Vbeta primers and 13 Jbeta primers. Sequencing used immunoSEQ multiplex PCR; TCRdb keeps in-frame clones, though not all of them. The data hold about 160,000 clones, with around 69% observed a single time. CDR3 length equals 13 residues. Germline V gene data show CDR1 as MNHEY and CDR2 as SMNVEV (reference sequence). J was trimmed by 7 bases and V by 2 bases; bases with no gene match: 1. This clone was recorded once. What it recognizes is unknown. The sample was PBMCs. The chain employs TRBV27 and TRBJ1-5, with 8 bases matching TRBD1. The receptor comes from a man between 60 and 75 years old in good health and CMV-seronegative. The CDR3 coding sequence is TGTGCCAGCAGTTTACGGGACAGGCAGCCCCAGCATTTT. Protein: CASSLRDRQPQHF.